These 3 T cell receptor beta chains share one sample of origin, sequenced in a study of T cells after yellow fever vaccination. Each CDR3 protein is one row after TCRdb ran MiXCR on the 5' RACE reads. Seen here are about 340,000 distinct CDR3 sequences, about 4% observed once, and the top ten hold roughly a quarter. Specimen: PBMCs, collected 5 days after the yellow fever booster vaccination. These receptors were obtained from a man between 18 and 35 years old who received the YFV17D yellow fever vaccine.

This clonotype has just a few counts. This chain uses TRBV5-1 with TRBJ1-1; unclear D gene. The germline V and J ends were trimmed by 0 bases and 1 base, with 7 bases remaining between them. Germline values: CDR1 SGHRS, CDR2 YFSETQ. CDR3 length equals 14 residues. The CDR3 DNA sequence: TGCGCCAGCAGCTTGGCCCGAAAGAACACTGAAGCTTTCTTT. It translates to CASSLARKNTEAFF.

This clonotype was seen many times. The chain is built from TRBV4-2 and TRBJ2-3; D might be TRBD2 (6 bases). The V gene's germline CDR1 is LGHNA and CDR2 YNFKEQ. This CDR3 is 16 amino acids long. Trimming left V 6 bases short and J 3 bases short, with 19 bases between. This CDR3 is CASRGTEGSATDTQYF. CDR3 in DNA: TGTGCCAGCAGGGGGACGGAGGGATCCGCGACAGATACGCAGTATTTT.

This clonotype was detected ten times or more. The V gene is TRBV5-1, the J gene TRBJ1-6; TRBD1 aligns across 7 bases. The junction had 4 bases not matched to a gene; V was cut back by 0 bases and J by 10 bases. Looked up from germline, CDR1 is SGHRS and CDR2 is YFSETQ. The CDR3 spans 14 residues. The CDR3, as DNA: TGCGCCAGCAGCTTGGAAGGGGGCGACTCACCCCTCCACTTT. Translated: CASSLEGGDSPLHF.